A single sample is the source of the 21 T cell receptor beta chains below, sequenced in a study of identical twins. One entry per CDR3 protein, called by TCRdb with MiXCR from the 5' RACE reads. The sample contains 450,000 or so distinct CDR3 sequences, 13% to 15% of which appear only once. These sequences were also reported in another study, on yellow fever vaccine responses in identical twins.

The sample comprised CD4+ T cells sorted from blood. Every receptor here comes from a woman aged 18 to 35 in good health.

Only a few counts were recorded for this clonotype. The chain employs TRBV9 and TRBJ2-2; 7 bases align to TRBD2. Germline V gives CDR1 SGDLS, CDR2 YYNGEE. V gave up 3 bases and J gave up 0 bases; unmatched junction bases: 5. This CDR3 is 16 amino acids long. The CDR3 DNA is TGTGCCAGCAGCGCCCGACTAGCATCGAACACCGGGGAGCTGTTTTTT. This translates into CASSARLASNTGELFF.

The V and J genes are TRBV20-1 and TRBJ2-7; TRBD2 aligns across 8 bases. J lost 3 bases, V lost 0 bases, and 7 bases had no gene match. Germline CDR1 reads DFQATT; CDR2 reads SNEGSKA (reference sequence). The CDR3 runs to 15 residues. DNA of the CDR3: TGCAGTGCTAGAGATCCAACTAGCGGATACTACGAGCAGTACTTC. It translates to CSARDPTSGYYEQYF.

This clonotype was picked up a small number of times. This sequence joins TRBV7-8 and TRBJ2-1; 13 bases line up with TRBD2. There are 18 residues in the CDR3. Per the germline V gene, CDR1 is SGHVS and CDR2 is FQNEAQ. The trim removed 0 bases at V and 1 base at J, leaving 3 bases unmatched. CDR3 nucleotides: TGTGCCAGCAGCTTAGCAGGACTAGCGGGAGTGTCCTACAATGAGCAGTTCTTC. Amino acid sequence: CASSLAGLAGVSYNEQFF.

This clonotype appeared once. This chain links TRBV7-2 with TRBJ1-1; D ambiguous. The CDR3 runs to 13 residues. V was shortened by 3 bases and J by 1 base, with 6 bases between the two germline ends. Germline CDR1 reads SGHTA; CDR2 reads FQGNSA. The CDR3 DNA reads TGTGCCAGCAGCTTCCGCGCGAACACTGAAGCTTTCTTT. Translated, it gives CASSFRANTEAFF.

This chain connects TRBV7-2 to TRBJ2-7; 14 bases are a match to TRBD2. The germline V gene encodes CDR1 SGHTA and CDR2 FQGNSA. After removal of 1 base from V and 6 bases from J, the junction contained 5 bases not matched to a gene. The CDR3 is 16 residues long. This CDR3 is CASSLGPGTSGSEQYF. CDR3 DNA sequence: TGTGCCAGCAGCTTAGGGCCCGGGACTAGCGGGAGCGAGCAGTACTTC.

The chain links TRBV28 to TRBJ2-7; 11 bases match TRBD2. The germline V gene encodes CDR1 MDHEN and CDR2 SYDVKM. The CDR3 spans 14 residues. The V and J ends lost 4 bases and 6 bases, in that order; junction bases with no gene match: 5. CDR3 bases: TGTGCCAGCAGTTCCCTTAGCGGGAGGGTCGAGCAGTACTTC. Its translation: CASSSLSGRVEQYF.

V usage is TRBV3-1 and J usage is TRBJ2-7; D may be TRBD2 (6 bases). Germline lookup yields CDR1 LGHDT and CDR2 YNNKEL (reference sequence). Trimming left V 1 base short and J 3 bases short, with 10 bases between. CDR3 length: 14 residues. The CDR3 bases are TGTGCCAGCAGCCAAGGGGGGGTTTTCTACGAGCAGTACTTC. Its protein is CASSQGGVFYEQYF.

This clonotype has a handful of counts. The CDR3 DNA sequence: TGTGCCAGCAGCCCTTCGAGTAGGACGTACGAGCAGTACTTC. Translation gives CASSPSSRTYEQYF. V gene TRBV3-1 combines with J gene TRBJ2-7, with D unclear. V was pared by 4 bases and J by 4 bases, with 14 bases between. This CDR3 spans 14 amino acids. Germline V lookup: CDR1 LGHDT, CDR2 YNNKEL (reference sequence).

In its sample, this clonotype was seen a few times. CDR3 amino acids: CASSRNSVGWDEQFF. The CDR3 coding sequence is TGTGCCAGCAGCCGAAACTCGGTAGGGTGGGATGAGCAGTTCTTC. V and J are TRBV3-1 and TRBJ2-1; D not resolved. Germline V gives CDR1 LGHDT, CDR2 YNNKEL (reference sequence). There are 15 residues in the CDR3. The germline V and J ends were trimmed by 4 bases and 8 bases, with 18 bases remaining between them.

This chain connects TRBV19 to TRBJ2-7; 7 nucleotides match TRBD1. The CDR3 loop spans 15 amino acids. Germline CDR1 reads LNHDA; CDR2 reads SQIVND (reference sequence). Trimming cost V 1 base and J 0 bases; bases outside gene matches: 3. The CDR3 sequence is CASSIVQGSSYEQYF. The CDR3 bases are TGTGCCAGTAGTATAGTACAGGGGAGCTCCTACGAGCAGTACTTC. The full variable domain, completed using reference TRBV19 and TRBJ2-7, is DGGITQSPKYLFRKEGQNVTLSCEQNLNHDAMYWYRQDPGQGLRLIYYSQIVNDFQKGDIAEGYSVSREKKESFPLTVTSAQKNPTAFYLCASSIVQGSSYEQYFGPGTRLTVT.

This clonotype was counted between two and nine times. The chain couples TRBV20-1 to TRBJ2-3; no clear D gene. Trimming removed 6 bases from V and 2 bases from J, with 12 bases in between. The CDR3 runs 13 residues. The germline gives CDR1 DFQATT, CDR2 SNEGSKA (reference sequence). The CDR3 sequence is CSAPNLLTDTQYF. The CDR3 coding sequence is TGCAGTGCACCGAACTTGCTCACAGATACGCAGTATTTT.

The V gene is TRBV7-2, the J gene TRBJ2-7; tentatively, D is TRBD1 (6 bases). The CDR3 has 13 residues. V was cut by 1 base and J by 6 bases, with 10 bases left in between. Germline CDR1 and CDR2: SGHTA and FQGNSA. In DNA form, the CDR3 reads TGTGCCAGCAGCTTAGTAGGGGGACGCGAGCAGTACTTC. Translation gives CASSLVGGREQYF.

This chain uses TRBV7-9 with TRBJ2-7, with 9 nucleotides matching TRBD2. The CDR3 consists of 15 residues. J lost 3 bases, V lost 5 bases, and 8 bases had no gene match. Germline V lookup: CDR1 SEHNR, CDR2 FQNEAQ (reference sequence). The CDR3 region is CASSPYGGGGYEQYF. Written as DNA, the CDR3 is TGTGCCAGCAGCCCTTATGGCGGGGGGGGCTACGAGCAGTACTTC.

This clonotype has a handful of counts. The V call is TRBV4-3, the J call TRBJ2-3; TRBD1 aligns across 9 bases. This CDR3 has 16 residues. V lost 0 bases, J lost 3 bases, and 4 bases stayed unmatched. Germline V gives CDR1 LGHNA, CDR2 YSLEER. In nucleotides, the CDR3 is TGCGCCAGCAGCCAAGATATGACAGGGGGTACAGATACGCAGTATTTT. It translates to CASSQDMTGGTDTQYF.

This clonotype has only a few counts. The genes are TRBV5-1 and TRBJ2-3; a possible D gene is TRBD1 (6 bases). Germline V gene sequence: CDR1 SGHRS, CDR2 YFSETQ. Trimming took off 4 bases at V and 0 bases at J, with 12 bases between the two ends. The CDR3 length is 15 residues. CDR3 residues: CASSDNTGSTDTQYF. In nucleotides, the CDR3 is TGCGCCAGCAGCGACAACACAGGGAGCACAGATACGCAGTATTTT.

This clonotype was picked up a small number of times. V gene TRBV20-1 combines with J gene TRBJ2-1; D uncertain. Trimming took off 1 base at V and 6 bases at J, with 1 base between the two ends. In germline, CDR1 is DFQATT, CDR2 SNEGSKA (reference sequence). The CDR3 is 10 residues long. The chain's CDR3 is CSARANEQFF. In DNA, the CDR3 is TGCAGTGCTAGAGCCAATGAGCAGTTCTTC.

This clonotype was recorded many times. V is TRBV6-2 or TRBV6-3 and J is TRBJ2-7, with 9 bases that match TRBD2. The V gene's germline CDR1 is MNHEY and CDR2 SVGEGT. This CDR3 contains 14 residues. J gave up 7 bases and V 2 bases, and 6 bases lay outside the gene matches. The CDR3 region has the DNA TGTGCCAGCAGTTACCGCAGCGGGAGGAGAGAGCAGTACTTC. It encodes CASSYRSGRREQYF.

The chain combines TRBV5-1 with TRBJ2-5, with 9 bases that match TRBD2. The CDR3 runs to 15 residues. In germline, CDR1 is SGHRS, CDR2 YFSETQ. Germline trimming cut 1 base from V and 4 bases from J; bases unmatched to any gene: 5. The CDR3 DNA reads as TGCGCCAGCAGCTTGTCTCGAGCGGGGGGAGAGACCCAGTACTTC. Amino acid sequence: CASSLSRAGGETQYF.

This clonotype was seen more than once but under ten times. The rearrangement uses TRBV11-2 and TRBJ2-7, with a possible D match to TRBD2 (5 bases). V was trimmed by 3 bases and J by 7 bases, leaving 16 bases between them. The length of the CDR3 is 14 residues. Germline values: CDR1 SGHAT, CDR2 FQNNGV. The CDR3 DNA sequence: TGTGCCAGCAGCTTCCTAGCTTCCATAGGGGAGCAGTACTTC. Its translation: CASSFLASIGEQYF.

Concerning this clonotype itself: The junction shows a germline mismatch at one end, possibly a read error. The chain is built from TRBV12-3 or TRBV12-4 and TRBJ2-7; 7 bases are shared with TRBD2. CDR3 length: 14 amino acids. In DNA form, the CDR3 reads TGTGCCAGCAATTTAAAGCGGGGTATCAACGAGCAGTACTTC. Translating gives CASNLKRGINEQYF.

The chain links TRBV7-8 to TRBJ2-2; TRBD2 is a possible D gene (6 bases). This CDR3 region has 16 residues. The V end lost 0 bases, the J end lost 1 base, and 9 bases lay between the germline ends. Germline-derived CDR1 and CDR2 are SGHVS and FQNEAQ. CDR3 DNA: TGTGCCAGCAGCTTAGCGCGGAGGGGGAACACCGGGGAGCTGTTTTTT. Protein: CASSLARRGNTGELFF.